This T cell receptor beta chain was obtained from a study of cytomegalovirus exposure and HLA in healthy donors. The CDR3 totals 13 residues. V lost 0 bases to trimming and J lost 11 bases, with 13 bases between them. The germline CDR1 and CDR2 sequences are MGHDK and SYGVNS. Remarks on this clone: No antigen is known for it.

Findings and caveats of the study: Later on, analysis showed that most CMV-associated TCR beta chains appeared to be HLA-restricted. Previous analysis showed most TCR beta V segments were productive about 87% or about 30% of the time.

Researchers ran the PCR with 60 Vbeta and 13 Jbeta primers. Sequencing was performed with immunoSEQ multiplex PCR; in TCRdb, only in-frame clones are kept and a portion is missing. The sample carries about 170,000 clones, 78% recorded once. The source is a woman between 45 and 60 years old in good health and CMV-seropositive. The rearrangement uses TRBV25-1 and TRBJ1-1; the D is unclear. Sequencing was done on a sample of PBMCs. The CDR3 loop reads CASSEYETRRAFF. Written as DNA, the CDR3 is TGTGCCAGCAGTGAATATGAGACCAGGAGGGCTTTCTTT. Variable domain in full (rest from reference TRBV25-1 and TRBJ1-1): EADIYQTPRYLVIGTGKKITLECSQTMGHDKMYWYQQDPGMELHLIHYSYGVNSTEKGDLSSESTVSRIRTEHFPLTLESARPSHTSQYLCASSEYETRRAFFGQGTRLTVV.